What follows are 8 T cell receptor beta chains derived from one specimen sequenced in a study of cytomegalovirus exposure and HLA in healthy donors. Primers for the PCR totalled 60 Vbeta and 13 Jbeta. Using immunoSEQ multiplex PCR, the repertoire was profiled, and TCRdb retains in-frame clones only, with some absent. Of 95,000 to 100,000 clones in the sample, more than 65% were seen once. The source material was PBMCs. The receptors derive from a human donor in good health.

This chain uses TRBV6-5 with TRBJ1-6; possibly TRBD1 for D (5 bases). The CDR3 runs to 13 residues. From germline, CDR1 is MNHEY and CDR2 SVGAGI. V was cut by 5 bases and J by 7 bases, with 9 bases left in between. DNA for the CDR3: TGTGCCAGCAGTGTGGGGGGGAATTCACCCCTCCACTTT. Its protein product is CASSVGGNSPLHF.

The chain has TRBV5-1 and TRBJ2-7; 7 positions match TRBD1. Germline lookup yields CDR1 SGHRS and CDR2 YFSETQ. After removal of 0 bases from V and 0 bases from J, the junction contained 6 bases not matched to a gene. The CDR3 contains 16 residues. This CDR3 is CASSLVGQLSSYEQYF. The CDR3 DNA is TGCGCCAGCAGCTTGGTGGGACAGCTGAGCTCCTACGAGCAGTACTTC.

The V call is TRBV9, the J call TRBJ2-3, with TRBD2 matching 9 bases. CDR1 is SGDLS, CDR2 YYNGEE, per germline. Losses at the gene ends were 8 bases for V and 6 bases for J; bases not matched to a gene: 7. The CDR3 is made up of 13 amino acids. Written as DNA, the CDR3 is TGTGCCAGTAAGCCTAGCGGGATTGATACGCAGTATTTT. It is translated as CASKPSGIDTQYF.

This clone was seen more than once but under ten times. The gene calls are TRBV15 and TRBJ1-1; D remains ambiguous. V lost 0 bases, J lost 1 base, and 9 bases lay in between. The CDR3 is made up of 15 amino acids. Germline CDR1 and CDR2: LNHNV and YYDKDF (reference sequence). The CDR3 sequence: CATSRDRVQNTEAFF. DNA for the CDR3: TGTGCCACCAGCAGAGATCGGGTCCAGAACACTGAAGCTTTCTTT.

This clone has only one observation. V gene TRBV9 combines with J gene TRBJ2-5; 9 bases match TRBD2. Germline CDR1 reads SGDLS; CDR2 reads YYNGEE. Trimming at V came to 0 bases and at J to 1 base, leaving 4 bases not matched to a gene. The CDR3 totals 16 residues. The CDR3 is CASSVDPSGIQETQYF. CDR3 in DNA: TGTGCCAGCAGCGTAGACCCTAGCGGGATCCAAGAGACCCAGTACTTC.

This clone was detected a few times. The V call is TRBV6-1, the J call TRBJ1-5; TRBD1 is a possible D gene (6 bases). The germline V gene has CDR1 MNHNS and CDR2 SASEGT. V was shortened by 0 bases and J by 1 base, with 13 bases between the two germline ends. The CDR3 covers 17 residues. CDR3 amino acids: CASSEAIMGASNQPQHF. The CDR3 DNA follows: TGTGCCAGCAGTGAAGCGATAATGGGGGCGAGCAATCAGCCCCAGCATTTT.

The V and J genes are TRBV7-9 and TRBJ1-1, with a possible D match to TRBD1 (6 bases). The CDR3 has 15 residues. Trimming left V 5 bases short and J 3 bases short, with 16 bases between. CDR1 and CDR2 (germline): SEHNR, FQNEAQ (reference sequence). CDR3 amino acids: CASSITGYGDTEAFF. The CDR3 DNA reads TGTGCCAGCAGCATTACAGGGTACGGTGACACTGAAGCTTTCTTT. Full variable domain (outside the CDR3, taken from reference TRBV7-9 and TRBJ1-1): DTGVSQNPRHKITKRGQNVTFRCDPISEHNRLYWYRQTLGQGPEFLTYFQNEAQLEKSRLLSDRFSAERPKGSFSTLEIQRTEQGDSAMYLCASSITGYGDTEAFFGQGTRLTVV.

The J gene is TRBJ1-3, the V gene TRBV14; D is unclear. The CDR3 extends over 14 amino acids. Germline loops: CDR1 SGHDN, CDR2 FVKESK. V lost 5 bases and J 1 base, leaving 9 bases between the germline ends. CDR3 region: CASSYQASGNTIYF. The DNA of the CDR3 is TGTGCCAGCAGCTACCAGGCGTCTGGAAACACCATATATTTT.